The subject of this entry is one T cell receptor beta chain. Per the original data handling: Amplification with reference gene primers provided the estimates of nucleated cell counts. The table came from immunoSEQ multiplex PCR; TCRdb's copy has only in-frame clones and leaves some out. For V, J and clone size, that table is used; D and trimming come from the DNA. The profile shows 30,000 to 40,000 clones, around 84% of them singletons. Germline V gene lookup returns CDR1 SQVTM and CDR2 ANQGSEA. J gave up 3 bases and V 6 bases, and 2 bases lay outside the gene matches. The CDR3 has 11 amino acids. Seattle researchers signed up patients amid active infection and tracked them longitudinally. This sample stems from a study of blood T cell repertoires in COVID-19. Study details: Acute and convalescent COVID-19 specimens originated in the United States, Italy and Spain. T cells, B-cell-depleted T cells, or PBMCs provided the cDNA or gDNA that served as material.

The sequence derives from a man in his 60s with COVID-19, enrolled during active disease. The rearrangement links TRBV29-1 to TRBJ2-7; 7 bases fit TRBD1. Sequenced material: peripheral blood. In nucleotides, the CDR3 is TGCAGCGTCGGGACAGACTACGAGCAGTACTTC. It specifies CSVGTDYEQYF.